This TCR beta chain came from a study of Graves' ophthalmopathy and Graves' hyperthyroidism. The overall study: A follow-up of 18 months without ophthalmopathy meant that hyperthyroidism was stable.

Ten or more counts support this clonotype. Investigators amplified TCR beta CDR3 regions from RNA transcripts. The first round was an RT-PCR with HTBI primers, and the second round was a multiplex PCR. TCRdb re-analysed the multiplex PCR reads in MiXCR, keeping a single row per CDR3 protein. Among about 1.2 million distinct CDR3 sequences listed, approximately 35% were seen once. Germline CDR1 reads SGHAT; CDR2 reads FQNNGV. This CDR3 has 19 residues. V was pared by 0 bases and J by 2 bases, with 16 bases of the junction left unmatched. The sequencing sample was made of peripheral blood or thyroid tissue (not recorded which). The receptor was isolated from an adult man with Graves' hyperthyroidism. The chain is built from TRBV11-2 and TRBJ2-7; 7 bases are shared with TRBD2. The chain's CDR3 is CASSLDGRVLSGPTYEQYF. DNA of the CDR3: TGTGCCAGCAGCTTAGACGGACGGGTACTTAGCGGGCCCACCTACGAGCAGTACTTC. Full variable domain (remainder filled in from reference TRBV11-2 and TRBJ2-7): EAGVAQSPRYKIIEKRQSVAFWCNPISGHATLYWYQQILGQGPKLLIQFQNNGVVDDSQLPKDRFSAERLKGVDSTLKIQPAKLEDSAVYLCASSLDGRVLSGPTYEQYFGPGTRLTVT.